This T cell receptor (beta chain) was identified during a study of neurological immune-mediated disorders. There are many counts of this clonotype. Per germline, CDR1 MNHEY and CDR2 SVGAGI. This CDR3 has 13 amino acids. The V end lost 6 bases, the J end lost 4 bases, and 11 bases lay between the germline ends. In TCRdb, the 5' RACE reads were re-called with MiXCR into one record per CDR3 protein. The sample holds approximately 82,000 distinct CDR3 sequences, around 13% seen once. This sample's time point: longitudinal time-point 2. V gene TRBV6-5 combines with J gene TRBJ2-3, with no clear D. This TCR was sampled from a female donor with HTLV-1-associated myelopathy (HAM/TSP). Input material: PBMCs. The CDR3: CASSLGNADTQYF. CDR3 in DNA: TGTGCCAGCAGCCTGGGTAACGCAGATACGCAGTATTTT.